This T cell receptor (beta chain) was captured by sequencing in a study of blood T cell repertoires in COVID-19 (dated by TCRdb to about 2020). With regard to the full study: The collaborator samples originated in the United States, Italy and Spain and spanned the acute and convalescent phases of COVID-19. The material from the prospective study consisted of cDNA or gDNA derived from T cells, B-cell-depleted T cells, or PBMCs. Deeply sampled blood TCRbeta repertoires from subjects exposed to, actively infected with, or recovered from COVID-19 were included in the dataset. The repertoires were made available in a free public database intended to serve as a resource for research on the immune response to SARS-CoV-2. The samples were drawn from two sources: the first 160 participants of the ongoing ImmuneRACE study, and over 1,000 subjects contributed by 6 global collaborators. Sample metadata almost always included a de-identified subject ID, COVID-19 status, age in years and sex. Where HLA class I and class II types were available, the types were taken from metadata supplied by the sample provider, not from assay-based typing.

In the prospective study, participants were roughly 18 to 90 years old, resided in about two dozen geographic areas of the United States, and were enrolled through a virtual design. In the prospective study, participants were assigned to cohorts based on the clinical history participants reported in a screening survey and a study questionnaire. Each participant in the prospective study had whole blood, serum and a nasopharyngeal or oropharyngeal swab collected by mobile phlebotomists. Prospective study participants could optionally give additional blood draws and questionnaires over a roughly 2-month period. Before DNA extraction, prospective study blood samples were shipped either frozen or at room temperature. The germline V gene supplies CDR1 SGHTA and CDR2 FQGTGA. Deletion took 5 bases off V and 4 bases off J, with a span of 15 bases between the germline ends. The CDR3, from cysteine to phenylalanine, totals 15 residues. Of all the DNA, just the CDR3 is kept, 45 bases in frame from base 1.

In regard to this clone: Its antigen is not yet known. Base qualities are not recorded, but no much larger clone differs from it by a single base.

Results and caveats for the whole study, not just this receptor: The quantity of clinical and demographic metadata differed by source and by participant and was supplied without curation.

TCRbeta CDR3 regions were amplified from genomic DNA by means of the immunoSEQ Assay, a bias-controlled multiplex PCR. Per the original workflow: The number of nucleated cells in each sample was estimated from the amplification of reference gene primers within the assay. Sequence reads were collapsed and filtered to measure the absolute abundance of every unique TCRbeta CDR3 rearrangement. Productive Simpson clonality was computed per sample as the square root of Simpson's diversity index over productive rearrangements. TCRdb retrieved this table from immuneACCESS and kept in-frame rearrangements only. Not all clones are present; in checked studies, unresolved V genes account for under half, and no reason is known for the remainder. V and J calls and clone size come straight from that table; D and trimming were deduced from the DNA. The sample table holds 230,000 or so clones, of which around 88% were seen once. About 15% of the sample goes to the ten largest clones.

Rearrangement joined TRBV7-3 to TRBJ2-1; TRBD2 is possibly the D segment (6 matching bases). The sequenced material came from PBMCs or T cells enriched from blood (not recorded which). The clonotype originates from a woman aged 45-59 years with acute COVID-19. The CDR3 amino acid sequence is: CASSPQRATYNEQFF. The bases are TGTGCCAGCAGCCCCCAGCGGGCCACTTACAATGAGCAGTTCTTC.